Listed below are T cell receptor beta chains from one sample, sequenced in a study of control samples from healthy donors and cancer patients. TCRdb keeps only in-frame clones here, not all; method: immunoSEQ multiplex PCR. The sample includes 150,000 to 200,000 clones, 80% to 90% seen only once; the top ten take 4.9%. Sequences were obtained from blood. Source of these receptors: a woman under 40 in good health. Each CDR3 is given with its conserved first and last residue.

j_gene,v_gene,CDR3aa
TRBJ2-3,TRBV7-9,CASSFGQVSTDTQYF
TRBJ1-1,TRBV7-6,CASSLAFGGNEAFF
TRBJ2-1,TRBV9,CASSTRTSGGGRGDNEQFF
TRBJ2-3,TRBV12-3/TRBV12-4,CASSRRRTDTQYF
TRBJ2-7,TRBV6-6,CASSYGTGVLEQYF
TRBJ1-2,TRBV19,CASSASYGYTF
TRBJ2-5,TRBV5-6,CASSPAGAQETQYF
TRBJ1-5,TRBV27,CASSPGGAGQPQHF
TRBJ2-5,TRBV2,CASTKQETQYF
TRBJ2-3,TRBV6-6,CASSYSLGEATDTQYF
TRBJ1-5,TRBV19,CASRDGQRSNQPQHF
TRBJ2-7,TRBV2,CASVVGGTSTHEQYF
TRBJ2-7,TRBV28,CASSLPGGAYEQYF
TRBJ1-4,TRBV11-3,CASSLTGPNEKLFF
TRBJ2-7,TRBV6-6,CASSQDSYEQYF
TRBJ1-5,TRBV5-4,CASSLFGGNQPQHF
TRBJ1-4,TRBV25-1,CASSLFGNNEKLFF
TRBJ1-1,TRBV3-1/TRBV3-2,CASSQAGTSTEAFF
TRBJ1-5,TRBV19,CASSIRVRDQPQHF
TRBJ1-1,TRBV19,CASSILGMNTEAFF
TRBJ2-1,TRBV9,CASSPRRTGAYNEQFF
TRBJ1-2,TRBV2,CASSVRGAEGYTF
TRBJ1-1,TRBV4-2,CASSHDTGTEAFF
TRBJ2-3,TRBV19,CASSGGDSPPFEQYF
TRBJ1-1,TRBV7-8,CASSQGDRGMNTEAFF
TRBJ2-7,TRBV2,CASCSVLSSYEQYF
TRBJ2-7,TRBV14,CASSHTLTEQYF
TRBJ1-1,TRBV12-5,CASGFRYGAGNTEAFF
TRBJ1-1,TRBV2,CASSEQTGRGEAFF
TRBJ1-2,TRBV19,CASSMGRSGGYTF
TRBJ1-3,TRBV7-2,CASGGSGNTIYF
TRBJ2-1,TRBV5-1,CASSGRQGPLYNEQFF
TRBJ2-1,TRBV2,CASSELASGRSEQFF
TRBJ1-1,TRBV5-5,CASSPNPFDVITEAFF
TRBJ1-4,TRBV7-8,CASSLSSWGGEQKLFF
TRBJ1-4,TRBV5-1,CASSLDGQGVYEKLFF
TRBJ1-1,TRBV5-6,CASSPQAGMNTEAFF
TRBJ2-1,TRBV28,CASSSHQGSEQFF
TRBJ2-1,TRBV10-1,CASSERLAGDNEQFF
TRBJ1-1,TRBV12-3/TRBV12-4,CASSLGETEAFF
TRBJ2-7,TRBV6-5,CASSYSAADEQYF
TRBJ2-3,TRBV29-1,CSVGASGGPLADTQYF
TRBJ2-1,TRBV27,CASTPNGNEQFF